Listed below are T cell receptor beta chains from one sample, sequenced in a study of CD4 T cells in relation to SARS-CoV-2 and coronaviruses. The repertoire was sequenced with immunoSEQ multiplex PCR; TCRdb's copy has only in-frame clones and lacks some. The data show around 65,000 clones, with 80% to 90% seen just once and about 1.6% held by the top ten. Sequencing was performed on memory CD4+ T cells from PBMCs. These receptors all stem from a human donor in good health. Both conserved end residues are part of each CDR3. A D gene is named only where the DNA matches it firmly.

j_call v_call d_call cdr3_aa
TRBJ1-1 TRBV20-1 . CSASNTNTEAFF
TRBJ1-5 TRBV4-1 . CASSQGSSGVQPQHF
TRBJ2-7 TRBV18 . CASSPASGPYEQYF
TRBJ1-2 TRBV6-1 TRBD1 CASKAGQGRGYTF
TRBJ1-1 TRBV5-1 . CASSLEVLAAEAFF
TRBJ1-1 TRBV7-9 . CASSLLGAGAITLEAFF
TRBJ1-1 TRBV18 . CASSPPGGELVTEAFF
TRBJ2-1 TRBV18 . CASSPGRAWGSGNEQFF
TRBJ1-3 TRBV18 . CASSGNTIYF
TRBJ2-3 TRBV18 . CASSPPRNSDTDTQYF
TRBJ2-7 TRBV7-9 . CASSQLQGGEQYF